This T cell receptor (beta chain) was observed in a study of T-cell reconstitution after alpha-beta-depleted transplantation in children. Per the germline V gene, CDR1 is SGHDT and CDR2 is YYEEEE. The V end lost 0 bases, the J end lost 5 bases, and 14 bases lay between the germline ends. This CDR3 has 15 residues. Preparation of the TCRbeta library involved a method that used unique molecular identifiers. In TCRdb, the PCR reads were re-called with MiXCR into one record per CDR3 protein. The sample contains 380,000 or so distinct CDR3 sequences, roughly 14% of which appear only once. There are a few counts of this clonotype.

This material consisted of PBMCs, taken from the stem cell graft. The genes are TRBV5-6 and TRBJ2-5; D remains ambiguous. This receptor was taken from a human donor who donated a stem cell graft to a child with Fanconi anemia. For the CDR3, the DNA is TGTGCCAGCAGCTTGGGCCGTGGGGTCCTGGAGACCCAGTACTTC. Protein: CASSLGRGVLETQYF.